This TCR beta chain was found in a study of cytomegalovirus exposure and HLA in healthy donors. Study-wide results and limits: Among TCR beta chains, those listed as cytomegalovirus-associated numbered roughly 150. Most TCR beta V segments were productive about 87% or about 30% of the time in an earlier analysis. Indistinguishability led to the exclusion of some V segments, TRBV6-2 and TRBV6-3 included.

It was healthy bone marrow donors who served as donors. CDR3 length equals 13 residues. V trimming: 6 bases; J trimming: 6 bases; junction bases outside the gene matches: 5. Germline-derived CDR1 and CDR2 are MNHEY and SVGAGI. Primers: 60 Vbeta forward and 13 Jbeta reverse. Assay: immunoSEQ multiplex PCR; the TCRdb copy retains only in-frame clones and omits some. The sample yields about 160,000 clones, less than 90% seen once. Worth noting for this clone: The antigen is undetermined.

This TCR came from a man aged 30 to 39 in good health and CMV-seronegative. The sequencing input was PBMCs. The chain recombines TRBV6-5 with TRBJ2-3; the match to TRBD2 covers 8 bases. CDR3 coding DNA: TGTGCCAGCAGCCGGGGGGGTCGCGATACGCAGTATTTT. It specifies CASSRGGRDTQYF.